One sample yielded the 6 T cell receptor beta chains listed below, sequenced in a study of cytomegalovirus exposure and HLA in healthy donors. Primers: 60 Vbeta forward and 13 Jbeta reverse. This table comes from immunoSEQ multiplex PCR, and its TCRdb copy is limited to in-frame clones, with some not included. Among about 140,000 clones listed, around 10% were seen once. Sequenced input: PBMCs. The receptors were gathered from a woman in her forties in good health and CMV-seropositive.

This chain joins TRBV6-1 and TRBJ1-1; D unclear. This CDR3 is built from 13 residues. Trimming left V 6 bases short and J 1 base short, with 9 bases between. The V gene's germline CDR1 is MNHNS and CDR2 SASEGT. DNA for the CDR3: TGTGCCAGCAGGCTATTTTCGAACACTGAAGCTTTCTTT. Its protein product is CASRLFSNTEAFF.

This clone was found a few times. The gene calls are TRBV2 and TRBJ2-1; 12 bases map to TRBD2. The CDR3 length is 16 residues. CDR1 is SNHLY and CDR2 is FYNNEI in the germline V gene. The V and J ends lost 6 bases and 0 bases, in that order; junction bases with no gene match: 3. The CDR3 protein is CASRGLAGSSYNEQFF. The CDR3 DNA reads TGTGCCAGCAGAGGACTAGCGGGGAGCTCCTACAATGAGCAGTTCTTC.

Only a few counts were recorded for this clone. This rearrangement joins TRBV6-4 to TRBJ1-2, with 11 positions matching TRBD1. The V gene end was trimmed by 5 bases and the J gene end by 5 bases; junction bases not matched to a gene: 10. Looked up from germline, CDR1 is MRHNA and CDR2 is SNTAGT. CDR3 length equals 16 residues. Here the CDR3 reads CASSSQPGQGGYGYTF. The DNA of the CDR3 is TGTGCCAGCAGTTCCCAGCCGGGACAGGGGGGATATGGCTACACCTTC.

The V and J genes are TRBV5-5 and TRBJ1-2; 7 bases match TRBD1. Germline V lookup: CDR1 SGHKS, CDR2 YYEKEE (reference sequence). The CDR3 is made up of 16 amino acids. The J segment lost 4 bases and the V segment lost 1 base, leaving 10 bases of the junction unmatched. The CDR3 DNA follows: TGTGCCAGCAGCTTGAATCCCGGGACAGACGGCTATGGCTACACCTTC. Protein product: CASSLNPGTDGYGYTF.

The CDR3 DNA is TGTGCCAGCAGATTTCTCGGGGGCAATCAGCCCCAGCATTTT. Protein sequence: CASRFLGGNQPQHF. The V call is TRBV6-5, the J call TRBJ1-5; D unclear. The V gene lost 6 bases and the J gene lost 2 bases, with 11 bases spanning the gap. The CDR3 is 14 residues long. Germline CDR1 MNHEY, CDR2 SVGAGI.

The chain has TRBV9 and TRBJ2-3; D unresolved. Germline V lookup: CDR1 SGDLS, CDR2 YYNGEE. Trimming stripped 4 bases from V and 0 bases from J, with 9 bases between. The CDR3 extends over 14 amino acids. CDR3 protein: CASSQEKSTDTQYF. The CDR3 DNA reads TGTGCCAGCAGCCAGGAAAAGAGCACAGATACGCAGTATTTT.